The TCR beta chain under discussion was sequenced for a study of shared clonotypes between healthy human individuals. Using immunoSEQ multiplex PCR, the repertoire was profiled, and TCRdb retains in-frame clones only, with some absent. The sample shows around 330,000 clones, approximately 79% of them seen only once. The CDR3 contains 15 residues. The V end was cut by 3 bases, the J end by 1 base, with 11 bases between. Germline V lookup: CDR1 SGHAT, CDR2 FQNNGV. The rearrangement uses TRBV11-2 and TRBJ2-3; the D is unclear. The sample comprised memory CD4+ T cells sorted from blood. Sample subset: CD45RA-negative fraction. This TCR derives from a man between 25 and 39 years old in good health. This CDR3 is CASSFGLGRTDTQYF. The DNA for the CDR3 is TGTGCCAGCAGCTTCGGTCTAGGACGCACAGATACGCAGTATTTT.